What follows are 13 T cell receptor beta chains derived from one specimen sequenced in a study of regulatory T cells in long-lasting Graves disease. Arm-PCR of CDR3 regions with iRepertoire HTBI primers generated TCR beta libraries. MiXCR, applied by TCRdb to the multiplex PCR reads, yields one record per CDR3 protein. The data hold hundreds of thousands of distinct CDR3 sequences, with roughly 12% observed a single time. The time point was: newly diagnosed GD, antithyroid drugs for less than 3 months. There was RNA extracted from PBMCs, and the TCR library was made from it. These data were likewise used in another study, on T cells in Graves' hyperthyroidism and ophthalmopathy.

The sequenced sample was peripheral blood mononuclear cells (PBMCs), obtained at new diagnosis, from a patient treated with antithyroid drugs. The receptors here all came from a man aged 25 to 45 with Graves disease.

This chain uses TRBV6-9 with TRBJ2-6, with D perhaps matching TRBD2 (5 bases). V shed 2 bases and J shed 4 bases, with 9 bases lying between them. Germline V lookup: CDR1 MNHGY, CDR2 SVAAGI. CDR3 length: 15 residues. The CDR3: CASSYTSGGANVLTF. The CDR3 DNA reads as TGTGCCAGCAGTTATACATCGGGGGGGGCCAACGTCCTGACTTTC.

The V gene is TRBV29-1, the J gene TRBJ2-5; D gene uncertain. Germline lookup yields CDR1 SQVTM and CDR2 ANQGSEA. The V end lost 2 bases, the J end lost 1 base, and 2 bases lay between the germline ends. The CDR3 sequence is 11 residues long. CDR3 in amino acids: CSVEPQETQYF. The CDR3, as DNA: TGCAGCGTTGAACCCCAAGAGACCCAGTACTTC.

This clonotype occurred many times. The DNA for the CDR3 is TGTGCCAGCAGTTCTCAGGGGGCTGGGAATTCACCCCTCCACTTT. Its translation: CASSSQGAGNSPLHF. V is TRBV27 and J is TRBJ1-6; TRBD1 matches at 8 bases. The junction had 6 bases not matched to a gene; V was cut back by 4 bases and J by 7 bases. Germline V lookup: CDR1 MNHEY, CDR2 SMNVEV (reference sequence). The CDR3 covers 15 residues.

This clonotype has just a few counts. This sequence joins TRBV7-3 and TRBJ2-1; 7 nucleotides line up with TRBD2. Looked up from germline, CDR1 is SGHTA and CDR2 is FQGTGA. This CDR3 contains 14 residues. Trimming took 2 bases from V and 6 from J; bases not matched to a gene: 4. CDR3 protein: CASSLARESNEQFF. The CDR3 bases are TGTGCCAGCAGCTTAGCGCGGGAGAGCAATGAGCAGTTCTTC.

In its sample, this clonotype was seen a few times. The chain joins TRBV30 to TRBJ1-1; D is unclear. Germline assignment: CDR1 GTSNPN and CDR2 SVGIG (reference sequence). The CDR3 is 12 residues long. V lost 2 bases, J lost 5 bases, and 9 bases lay in between. In DNA, the CDR3 is TGTGCCTGGAGTAGGTCGTCGACTGAAGCTTTCTTT. Translating it yields CAWSRSSTEAFF.

This clonotype was detected many times. This chain links TRBV7-9 with TRBJ1-4; 10 nucleotides align to TRBD1. The V gene's germline CDR1 is SEHNR and CDR2 FQNEAQ (reference sequence). This CDR3 region has 15 residues. Losses at the gene ends were 1 base for V and 6 bases for J; bases not matched to a gene: 2. The CDR3 spells CASSLVDRGYEKLFF. DNA of the CDR3: TGTGCCAGCAGCTTAGTGGACAGGGGGTATGAAAAACTGTTTTTT. Full variable domain (outside the CDR3, taken from reference TRBV7-9 and TRBJ1-4): DTGVSQNPRHKITKRGQNVTFRCDPISEHNRLYWYRQTLGQGPEFLTYFQNEAQLEKSRLLSDRFSAERPKGSFSTLEIQRTEQGDSAMYLCASSLVDRGYEKLFFGSGTQLSVL.

J is TRBJ2-1 and V is TRBV7-9, with TRBD2 matching 10 bases. J lost 2 bases, V lost 2 bases, and 15 bases had no gene match. The length of the CDR3 is 20 residues. Germline CDR1 SEHNR, CDR2 FQNEAQ (reference sequence). CDR3 amino acids: CASSLYPGLAIFVAYNEQFF. CDR3 DNA sequence: TGTGCCAGCAGCTTATACCCGGGACTAGCGATCTTTGTCGCCTACAATGAGCAGTTCTTC.

This sequence joins TRBV25-1 and TRBJ1-6, with unresolved D. The ends were cut back, 4 bases at V and 9 bases at J, with 7 bases in the middle. The CDR3 is 12 residues long. Per germline, CDR1 MGHDK and CDR2 SYGVNS. CDR3 sequence (DNA): TGTGCCAGCAGTGGCTTTGGTTCACCCCTCCACTTT. Encoded protein: CASSGFGSPLHF.

The table lists this clonotype with many counts. The rearrangement joins TRBV19 to TRBJ2-5; 12 bases fit TRBD2. V was pared by 8 bases and J by 5 bases, with 6 bases of the junction left unmatched. Germline CDR1 is LNHDA and CDR2 is SQIVND (reference sequence). This CDR3 contains 14 residues. The CDR3 here is CASSSGRAGETQYF. The CDR3 DNA reads TGTGCCAGTTCTAGCGGGAGGGCCGGGGAGACCCAGTACTTC.

This clonotype was observed many times. The genes are TRBV12-3 or TRBV12-4 and TRBJ2-1; a weak D match, TRBD1 (5 bases). Trimming left V 5 bases short and J 8 bases short, with 7 bases between. CDR3 length equals 11 residues. DNA of the CDR3: TGTGCCAGCAGTGTGACAGATGAGCAGTTCTTC. Residues: CASSVTDEQFF.

This clonotype was counted many times. This chain connects TRBV29-1 to TRBJ2-3; 9 bases are a match to TRBD2. The length of the CDR3 is 13 residues. The germline V gene encodes CDR1 SQVTM and CDR2 ANQGSEA. With 8 bases clipped from V and 6 bases from J, the junction kept 9 bases outside the gene matches. The CDR3 spells CSIPGTSMDTQYF. Here the CDR3 DNA reads TGCAGCATCCCGGGGACTAGCATGGATACGCAGTATTTT.

This clonotype showed up just a few times. The V call is TRBV19, the J call TRBJ1-5; 9 bases are shared with TRBD1. The V gene's germline CDR1 is LNHDA and CDR2 SQIVND (reference sequence). J lost 7 bases, V lost 5 bases, and 6 bases had no gene match. This CDR3 is built from 14 residues. In DNA form, the CDR3 reads TGTGCCAGTAGTCGCGGGACAGGGAGCCAGCCCCAGCATTTT. It is translated as CASSRGTGSQPQHF. The whole variable domain, filled in from reference TRBV19 and TRBJ1-5, reads DGGITQSPKYLFRKEGQNVTLSCEQNLNHDAMYWYRQDPGQGLRLIYYSQIVNDFQKGDIAEGYSVSREKKESFPLTVTSAQKNPTAFYLCASSRGTGSQPQHFGDGTRLSIL.

In this sample, this clonotype turned up a few times. CDR3 in DNA: TGTGCCAGCATCACCAGGGGGGGAATCATCCAGCCCCAGCATTTT. Protein product: CASITRGGIIQPQHF. This chain links TRBV6-1 with TRBJ1-5, with 7 bases matching TRBD1. CDR3 length equals 15 residues. The V segment lost 7 bases and the J segment 7 bases; nucleotides outside the gene matches: 13. The V gene's germline CDR1 is MNHNS and CDR2 SASEGT.